This T cell receptor (beta chain) was sequenced for a study of T-cell reconstitution after alpha-beta-depleted transplantation in children. Study results and caveats: At one year after transplant, newly produced T cells mostly accounted for T-cell counts and diversity.

The CDR3 is made up of 15 amino acids. The V gene end was trimmed by 6 bases and the J gene end by 2 bases; junction bases not matched to a gene: 4. Germline loops: CDR1 MNHEY, CDR2 SVGAGI. Comment on this clonotype: The antigen remains undetermined.

TCRbeta library preparation incorporated unique molecular identifiers. Each CDR3 protein is one row after TCRdb ran MiXCR on the PCR reads. This sample has over 450,000 distinct CDR3 sequences; over 9.5% occur once, and the top ten carry 2% to 2.5%. The genes are TRBV6-5 and TRBJ2-1, with 10 bases aligning to TRBD2. Sequenced here: PBMCs, sampled before TCRalphabeta/CD19-depleted stem cell transplant. The receptor's source is a child under 10 years old with inherited bone marrow failure, due to receive a stem cell transplant. CDR3 sequence: CASRTGLAAYNEQFF. Written as DNA, the CDR3 is TGTGCCAGCAGGACCGGACTAGCGGCCTACAATGAGCAGTTCTTC.